A selection of T cell receptor beta chains follows, all from one sample in a study of beta chain features in type 1 diabetes. Here immunoSEQ multiplex PCR was the method, and the copy in TCRdb shows in-frame clones only, minus some. Here the sample spans roughly 610,000 clones, roughly a sixth being singletons. Sequenced input: naive CD4+ T cells from blood. The receptors derive from a man younger than 35 in good health. The CDR3 runs from the conserved cysteine through the conserved F or W. D genes are given only for firm matches. Some rows have no size entry. The others give once, few or many, or a class for an expanded clone.

cdr3_nt: TGTGCCAGCAGTCGACCCCCGGGCTCCTACAATGAGCAGTTCTTC
cdr3_aa: CASSRPPGSYNEQFF
v_call: TRBV27
j_call: TRBJ2-1
clone_size: .
d_call: .

cdr3_nt: TGTGCCAGCATAGCCGGGGGCTCGGGTACTGAAGCTTTCTTT
cdr3_aa: CASIAGGSGTEAFF
v_call: TRBV28
j_call: TRBJ1-1
clone_size: .
d_call: .

cdr3_nt: TGTGCCAGTACTAGATCGAAGCTTTCGAGCTCCTACAATGAGCAGTTCTTC
cdr3_aa: CASTRSKLSSSYNEQFF
v_call: TRBV5-1
j_call: TRBJ2-1
clone_size: once
d_call: .

cdr3_nt: TGTGCCATCAGTGATTTGACGGATATGAACACTGAAGCTTTCTTT
cdr3_aa: CAISDLTDMNTEAFF
v_call: TRBV10-3
j_call: TRBJ1-1
clone_size: .
d_call: .

cdr3_nt: TGTGCCAGCACCGTTTTTGCCGGGGGCCTTACGGCCCAGTACTTC
cdr3_aa: CASTVFAGGLTAQYF
v_call: TRBV5-4
j_call: TRBJ2-5
clone_size: few
d_call: .

cdr3_nt: TGTGCCAGCAGTTACTCGACGGGAGTGGGAGAGACCCAGTACTTC
cdr3_aa: CASSYSTGVGETQYF
v_call: TRBV6-5
j_call: TRBJ2-5
clone_size: few
d_call: .

cdr3_nt: TGCAGTGCCACCGTGAGCGTCGAGCAGTACTTC
cdr3_aa: CSATVSVEQYF
v_call: TRBV20-1
j_call: TRBJ2-7
clone_size: .
d_call: .

cdr3_nt: TGTGCCTGGGTAGAGGGAAGTCTTGAAGCTTTCTTT
cdr3_aa: CAWVEGSLEAFF
v_call: TRBV30
j_call: TRBJ1-1
clone_size: .
d_call: .

cdr3_nt: TGCGCCAGCAGCCAAATACGGGACAGGGTCCCTGAAGCTTTCTTT
cdr3_aa: CASSQIRDRVPEAFF
v_call: TRBV4-3
j_call: TRBJ1-1
clone_size: .
d_call: TRBD1

cdr3_nt: TGTGCCAGCAGCGTAGCGGGGGGGGAACAAGAGACCCAGTACTTC
cdr3_aa: CASSVAGGEQETQYF
v_call: TRBV9
j_call: TRBJ2-5
clone_size: .
d_call: TRBD2

cdr3_nt: TGTGCCAGCCGCCCCCGACTAGCGCCGAACTCCTACGAGCAGTACTTC
cdr3_aa: CASRPRLAPNSYEQYF
v_call: TRBV5-4
j_call: TRBJ2-7
clone_size: .
d_call: TRBD2

cdr3_nt: TGTGCCAGCAGCTTGGAATTGGGACAGGGACGCTCCTACGAGCAGTACTTC
cdr3_aa: CASSLELGQGRSYEQYF
v_call: TRBV5-4
j_call: TRBJ2-7
clone_size: few
d_call: TRBD1

cdr3_nt: TGTAAGATCGAAAACTATGGCTACACCTTC
cdr3_aa: CKIENYGYTF
v_call: TRBV7-9
j_call: TRBJ1-2
clone_size: .
d_call: .

cdr3_nt: TGTGCCAGCAGCCGAGAGGGACAAAATAGCAATCAGCCCCAGCATTTT
cdr3_aa: CASSREGQNSNQPQHF
v_call: TRBV27
j_call: TRBJ1-5
clone_size: .
d_call: .

cdr3_nt: TGCGCCAGCAGCTTCGACAGGGCCACCGGGGAGCTGTTTTTT
cdr3_aa: CASSFDRATGELFF
v_call: TRBV5-1
j_call: TRBJ2-2
clone_size: few
d_call: TRBD1

cdr3_nt: TGTGCCAGCAGTTACATCCCAGGGGGCCCCTCTGGAAACACCATATATTTT
cdr3_aa: CASSYIPGGPSGNTIYF
v_call: TRBV7-9
j_call: TRBJ1-3
clone_size: few
d_call: TRBD1

cdr3_nt: TGTGCCAGCAGCTCCCGCGCAAGGGGACAATCGGGAAAGCGAGAAGCTTTCTTT
cdr3_aa: CASSSRARGQSGKREAFF
v_call: TRBV11-2
j_call: TRBJ1-1
clone_size: .
d_call: .

cdr3_nt: TGTGCCAGCAGCTCTTATAGGCAATCTAACTATGGCTACACCTTC
cdr3_aa: CASSSYRQSNYGYTF
v_call: TRBV7-2
j_call: TRBJ1-2
clone_size: .
d_call: .

cdr3_nt: TGTGCCAGCACCCCCAGGTGGGGTAGTTCACCCCTCCACTTT
cdr3_aa: CASTPRWGSSPLHF
v_call: TRBV28
j_call: TRBJ1-6
clone_size: .
d_call: .

cdr3_nt: TGCGCCAGCAGCCACTTAAGCGGGGGACGAAACTCCTACAATGAGCAGTTCTTC
cdr3_aa: CASSHLSGGRNSYNEQFF
v_call: TRBV4-3
j_call: TRBJ2-1
clone_size: few
d_call: TRBD2

cdr3_nt: TGCGCCAGCAGCTTGGGAGGTAGCGGGGGCACAGATACGCAGTATTTT
cdr3_aa: CASSLGGSGGTDTQYF
v_call: TRBV5-1
j_call: TRBJ2-3
clone_size: once
d_call: TRBD2

cdr3_nt: TGCAGCGTTGAGTCTACAGCTTCTCTTGAAGCTTTCTTT
cdr3_aa: CSVESTASLEAFF
v_call: TRBV29-1
j_call: TRBJ1-1
clone_size: .
d_call: .

cdr3_nt: TGTGCCAGCAGTACACCCAGGGGCTACGAGCAGTACTTC
cdr3_aa: CASSTPRGYEQYF
v_call: TRBV7-2
j_call: TRBJ2-7
clone_size: .
d_call: .

cdr3_nt: TGTGCCAGCTCACCTTCCAAGCATGGTGCTAACTATGGCTACACCTTC
cdr3_aa: CASSPSKHGANYGYTF
v_call: TRBV18
j_call: TRBJ1-2
clone_size: few
d_call: .

cdr3_nt: TGTGCCAGCAGCTTAAATAGGGTACCTGGGGCCAACGTCCTGACTTTC
cdr3_aa: CASSLNRVPGANVLTF
v_call: TRBV7-3
j_call: TRBJ2-6
clone_size: .
d_call: .